The T cell receptor beta chain described here comes from a study of T-cell memory formation after mild COVID-19. Overall study context: Each donor largely had its own TCR clusters. Findings and limits, study-wide: Clones shrinking from day 15 to 85 showed even CD4/CD8 mixes; later expanders tilted CD4+. Some SARS-CoV-2-responding clones were already detected in memory before infection.

The CDR3 consists of 15 residues. Germline CDR1 is SNHLY and CDR2 is FYNNEI. V lost 6 bases, J lost 2 bases, and 6 bases stayed unmatched. One entry per CDR3 protein results from TCRdb running MiXCR on the 5' RACE reads. The profile shows 120,000 to 150,000 distinct CDR3 sequences, roughly 6.3% of them singletons. In its sample, this clonotype was seen a few times. Its target is unknown. This rearrangement joins TRBV2 to TRBJ2-7, with 11 bases matching TRBD2. Sequenced input: PBMCs or a T cell subset sorted from them (not recorded which). This clonotype originated in an adult woman who had mild COVID-19 (a few samples of this study predate the infection). Cell type and time point are not known. The CDR3 spells CASRQTSGGAYEQYF. CDR3 DNA sequence: TGTGCCAGCAGGCAAACTAGCGGGGGAGCCTACGAGCAGTACTTC. Using reference TRBV2 and TRBJ2-7 for the parts outside the CDR3, the full variable domain is EPEVTQTPSHQVTQMGQEVILRCVPISNHLYFYWYRQILGQKVEFLVSFYNNEISEKSEIFDDQFSVERPDGSNFTLKIRSTKLEDSAMYFCASRQTSGGAYEQYFGPGTRLTVT.